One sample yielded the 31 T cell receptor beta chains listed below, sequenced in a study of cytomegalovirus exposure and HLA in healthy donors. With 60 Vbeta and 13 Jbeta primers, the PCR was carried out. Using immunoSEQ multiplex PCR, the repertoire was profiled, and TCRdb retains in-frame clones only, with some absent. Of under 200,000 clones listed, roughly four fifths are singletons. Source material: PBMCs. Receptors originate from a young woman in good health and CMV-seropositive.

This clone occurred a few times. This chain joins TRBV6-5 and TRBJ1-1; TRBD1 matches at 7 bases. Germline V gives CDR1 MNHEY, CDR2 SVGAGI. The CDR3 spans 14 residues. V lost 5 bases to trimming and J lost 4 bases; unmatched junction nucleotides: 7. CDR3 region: CASSRGRAGTEAFF. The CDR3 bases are TGTGCCAGCAGTAGGGGGCGGGCGGGCACTGAAGCTTTCTTT.

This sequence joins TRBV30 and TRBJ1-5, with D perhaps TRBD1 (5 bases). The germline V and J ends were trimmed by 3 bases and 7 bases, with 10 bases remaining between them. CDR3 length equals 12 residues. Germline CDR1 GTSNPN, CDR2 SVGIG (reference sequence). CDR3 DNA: TGTGCCTGGAGACAGGATGGACAGCCCCAGCATTTT. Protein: CAWRQDGQPQHF.

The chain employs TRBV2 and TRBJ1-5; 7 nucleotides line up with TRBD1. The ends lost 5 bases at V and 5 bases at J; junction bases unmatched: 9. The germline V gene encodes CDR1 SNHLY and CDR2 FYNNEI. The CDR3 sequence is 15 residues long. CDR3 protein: CASSWRTGSDQPQHF. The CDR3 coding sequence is TGTGCCAGCAGTTGGAGGACAGGCAGCGATCAGCCCCAGCATTTT. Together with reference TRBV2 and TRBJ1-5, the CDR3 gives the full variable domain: EPEVTQTPSHQVTQMGQEVILRCVPISNHLYFYWYRQILGQKVEFLVSFYNNEISEKSEIFDDQFSVERPDGSNFTLKIRSTKLEDSAMYFCASSWRTGSDQPQHFGDGTRLSIL.

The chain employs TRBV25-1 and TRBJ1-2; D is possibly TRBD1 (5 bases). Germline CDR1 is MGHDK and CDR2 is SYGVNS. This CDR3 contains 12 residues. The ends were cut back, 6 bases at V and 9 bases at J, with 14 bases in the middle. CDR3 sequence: CASRGSGASYTF. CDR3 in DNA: TGTGCCAGCAGGGGCTCTGGGGCGAGCTACACCTTC.

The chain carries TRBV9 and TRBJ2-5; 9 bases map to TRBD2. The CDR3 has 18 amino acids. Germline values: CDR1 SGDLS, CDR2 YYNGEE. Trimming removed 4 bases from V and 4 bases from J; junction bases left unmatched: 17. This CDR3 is CASSPEIGSGRTAETQYF. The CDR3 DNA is TGTGCCAGCAGCCCCGAGATTGGAAGCGGGAGGACGGCAGAGACCCAGTACTTC. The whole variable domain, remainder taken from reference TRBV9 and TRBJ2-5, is DSGVTQTPKHLITATGQRVTLRCSPRSGDLSVYWYQQSLDQGLQFLIQYYNGEERAKGNILERFSAQQFPDLHSELNLSSLELGDSALYFCASSPEIGSGRTAETQYFGPGTRLLVL.

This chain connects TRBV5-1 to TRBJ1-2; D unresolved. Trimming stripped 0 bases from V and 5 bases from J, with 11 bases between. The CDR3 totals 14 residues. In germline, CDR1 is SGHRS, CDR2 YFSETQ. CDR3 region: CASSLVAPQYGYTF. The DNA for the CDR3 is TGCGCCAGCAGCTTGGTAGCGCCCCAGTATGGCTACACCTTC.

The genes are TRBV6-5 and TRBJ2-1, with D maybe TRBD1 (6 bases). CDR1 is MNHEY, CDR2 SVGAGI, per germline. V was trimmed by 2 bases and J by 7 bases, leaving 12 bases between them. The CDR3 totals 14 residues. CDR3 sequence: CASSYHTGKNEQFF. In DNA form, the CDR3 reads TGTGCCAGCAGTTACCACACAGGGAAAAATGAGCAGTTCTTC.

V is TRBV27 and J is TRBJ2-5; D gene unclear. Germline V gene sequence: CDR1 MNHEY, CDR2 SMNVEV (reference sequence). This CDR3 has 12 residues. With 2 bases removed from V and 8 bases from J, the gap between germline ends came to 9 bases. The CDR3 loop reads CASSLPAGTQYF. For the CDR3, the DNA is TGTGCCAGCAGTTTACCCGCAGGAACCCAGTACTTC.

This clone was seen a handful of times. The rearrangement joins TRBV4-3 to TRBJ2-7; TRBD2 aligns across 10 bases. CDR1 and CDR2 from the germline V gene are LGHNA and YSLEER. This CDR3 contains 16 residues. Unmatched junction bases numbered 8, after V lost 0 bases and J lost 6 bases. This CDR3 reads CASSQDFASGRGEQYF. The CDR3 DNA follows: TGCGCCAGCAGCCAAGATTTCGCTAGCGGGAGAGGCGAGCAGTACTTC.

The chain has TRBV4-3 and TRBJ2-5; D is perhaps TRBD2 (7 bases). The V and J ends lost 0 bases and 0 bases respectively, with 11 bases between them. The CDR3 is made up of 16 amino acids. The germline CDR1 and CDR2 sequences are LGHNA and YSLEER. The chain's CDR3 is CASSQEGGLYQETQYF. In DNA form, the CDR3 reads TGCGCCAGCAGCCAAGAAGGGGGACTATACCAAGAGACCCAGTACTTC.

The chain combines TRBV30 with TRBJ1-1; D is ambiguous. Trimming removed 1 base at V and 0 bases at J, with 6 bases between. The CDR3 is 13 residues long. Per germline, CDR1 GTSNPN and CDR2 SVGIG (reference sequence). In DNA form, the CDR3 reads TGTGCCTGGAGTGATCTAGTGAACACTGAAGCTTTCTTT. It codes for CAWSDLVNTEAFF.

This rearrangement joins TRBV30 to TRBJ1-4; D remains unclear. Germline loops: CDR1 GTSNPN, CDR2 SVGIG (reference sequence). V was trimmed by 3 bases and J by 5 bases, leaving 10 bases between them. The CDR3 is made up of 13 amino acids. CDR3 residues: CAWRAQPNEKLFF. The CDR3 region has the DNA TGTGCCTGGAGGGCACAGCCCAATGAAAAACTGTTTTTT.

The DNA of the CDR3 is TGTGCCAGCAACAAGAGATACGGGACAGGGGTGGTTCAGCCCCAGCATTTT. Residues: CASNKRYGTGVVQPQHF. This rearrangement joins TRBV5-6 to TRBJ1-5, with 10 positions matching TRBD1. Germline CDR1 SGHDT, CDR2 YYEEEE. The CDR3 length is 17 residues. Losses at the gene ends were 6 bases for V and 6 bases for J; bases not matched to a gene: 15.

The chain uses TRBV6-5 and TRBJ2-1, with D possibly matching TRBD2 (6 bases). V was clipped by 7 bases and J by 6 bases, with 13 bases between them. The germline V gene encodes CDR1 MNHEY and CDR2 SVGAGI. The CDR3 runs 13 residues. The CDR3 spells CASTTGLRNEQFF. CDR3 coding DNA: TGTGCCAGCACCACGGGACTCCGCAATGAGCAGTTCTTC.

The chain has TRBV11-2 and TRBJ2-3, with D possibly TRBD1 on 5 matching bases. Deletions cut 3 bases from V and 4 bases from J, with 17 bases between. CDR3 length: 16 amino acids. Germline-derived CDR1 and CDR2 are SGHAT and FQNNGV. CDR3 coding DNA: TGTGCCAGCAGCTTGATGGGGCTGAAGCCGGCAGATACGCAGTATTTT. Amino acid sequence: CASSLMGLKPADTQYF.

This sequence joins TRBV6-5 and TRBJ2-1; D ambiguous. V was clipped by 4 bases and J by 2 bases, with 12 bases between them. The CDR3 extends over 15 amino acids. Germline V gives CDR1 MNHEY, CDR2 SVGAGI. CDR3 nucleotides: TGTGCCAGCAGTTTCTACCCCCCCACCTACAATGAGCAGTTCTTC. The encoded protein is CASSFYPPTYNEQFF.

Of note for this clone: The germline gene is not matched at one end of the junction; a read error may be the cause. This CDR3 reads CASSEGTGRYGYTF. In DNA form, the CDR3 reads TGTGCCAGCAGCGAAGGGACAGGACGGTATGGCTACACCTTC. The chain carries TRBV6-1 and TRBJ1-2; 8 bases fit TRBD1. Per germline, CDR1 MNHNS and CDR2 SASEGT. This CDR3 region has 14 residues.

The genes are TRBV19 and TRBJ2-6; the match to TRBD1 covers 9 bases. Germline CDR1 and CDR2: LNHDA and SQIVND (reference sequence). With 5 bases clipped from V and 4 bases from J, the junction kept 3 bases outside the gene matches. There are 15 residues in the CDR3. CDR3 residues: CASSRTGAGANVLTF. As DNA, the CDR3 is TGTGCCAGTAGTCGGACAGGGGCAGGGGCCAACGTCCTGACTTTC.

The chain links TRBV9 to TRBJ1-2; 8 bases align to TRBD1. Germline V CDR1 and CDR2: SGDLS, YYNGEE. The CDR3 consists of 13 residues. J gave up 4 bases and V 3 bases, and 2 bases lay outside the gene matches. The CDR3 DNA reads TGTGCCAGCAGCGGACAGGGGTCCTATGGCTACACCTTC. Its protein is CASSGQGSYGYTF.

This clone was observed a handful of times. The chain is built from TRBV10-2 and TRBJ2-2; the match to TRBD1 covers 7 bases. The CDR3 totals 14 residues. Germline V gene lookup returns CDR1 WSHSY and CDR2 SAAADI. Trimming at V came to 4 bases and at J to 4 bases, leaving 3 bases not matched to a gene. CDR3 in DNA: TGCGCCAGCAGTGTAGGGGGCCGCACCGGGGAGCTGTTTTTT. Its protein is CASSVGGRTGELFF.

CDR3 protein: CSVERAGGNEQFF. The CDR3 DNA reads TGCAGCGTTGAAAGGGCAGGGGGGAATGAGCAGTTCTTC. This rearrangement joins TRBV29-1 to TRBJ2-1, with a tentative D call TRBD1 (7 bases). With 2 bases removed from V and 7 bases from J, the gap between germline ends came to 12 bases. The CDR3 sequence is 13 residues long. Germline CDR1 reads SQVTM; CDR2 reads ANQGSEA.

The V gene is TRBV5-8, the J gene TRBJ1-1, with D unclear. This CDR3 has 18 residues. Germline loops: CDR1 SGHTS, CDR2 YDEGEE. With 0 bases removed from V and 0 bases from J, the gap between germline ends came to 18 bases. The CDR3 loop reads CASSLAGQFDTLNTEAFF. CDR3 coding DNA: TGTGCCAGCAGCTTGGCCGGCCAGTTCGACACATTGAACACTGAAGCTTTCTTT.

The CDR3 coding sequence is TGCGCCAGCAGCCAACTACAGGGGGGAGTTGAAAAACTGTTTTTT. Translating it yields CASSQLQGGVEKLFF. This chain uses TRBV4-1 with TRBJ1-4, with 8 bases matching TRBD1. Germline values: CDR1 MGHRA, CDR2 YSYEKL. After removal of 2 bases from V and 7 bases from J, the junction contained 6 bases not matched to a gene. The CDR3 is made up of 15 amino acids.

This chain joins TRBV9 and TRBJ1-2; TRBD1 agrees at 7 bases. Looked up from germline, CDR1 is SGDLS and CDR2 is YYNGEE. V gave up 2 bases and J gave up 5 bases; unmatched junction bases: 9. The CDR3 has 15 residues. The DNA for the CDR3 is TGTGCCAGCAGCGTCTTGACAGGGATTGATTATGGCTACACCTTC. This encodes CASSVLTGIDYGYTF.

The CDR3 region has the DNA TGTGCCAGCAGCCCCCCATGGGGGGACGGCTACACCTTC. It is translated as CASSPPWGDGYTF. This rearrangement joins TRBV5-4 to TRBJ1-2, with D possibly TRBD1 on 5 matching bases. The CDR3 contains 13 residues. V was cut by 4 bases and J by 8 bases, with 15 bases left in between. Germline V CDR1 and CDR2: SGHNT, YYREEE (reference sequence).

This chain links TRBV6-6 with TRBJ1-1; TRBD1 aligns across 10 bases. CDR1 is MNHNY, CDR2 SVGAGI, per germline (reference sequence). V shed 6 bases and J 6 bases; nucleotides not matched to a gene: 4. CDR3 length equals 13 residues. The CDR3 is CASRPGTGAEAFF. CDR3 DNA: TGTGCCAGCAGACCCGGGACAGGGGCTGAAGCTTTCTTT.

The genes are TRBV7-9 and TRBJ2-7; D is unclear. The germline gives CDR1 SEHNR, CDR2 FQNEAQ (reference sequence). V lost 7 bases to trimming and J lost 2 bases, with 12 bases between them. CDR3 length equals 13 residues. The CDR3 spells CASTPQETYEQYF. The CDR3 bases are TGTGCCAGCACCCCTCAGGAAACCTACGAGCAGTACTTC.

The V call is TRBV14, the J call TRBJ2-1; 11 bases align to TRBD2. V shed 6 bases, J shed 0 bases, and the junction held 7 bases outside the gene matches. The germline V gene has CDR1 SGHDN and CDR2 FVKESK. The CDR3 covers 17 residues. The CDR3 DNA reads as TGTGCCAGCAGAACTAGCGGGAGAACGGACTCCTACAATGAGCAGTTCTTC. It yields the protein CASRTSGRTDSYNEQFF.

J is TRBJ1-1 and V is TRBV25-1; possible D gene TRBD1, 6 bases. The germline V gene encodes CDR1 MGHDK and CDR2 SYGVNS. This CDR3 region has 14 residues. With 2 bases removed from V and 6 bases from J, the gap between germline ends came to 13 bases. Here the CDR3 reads CASSERVPGAEAFF. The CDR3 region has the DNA TGTGCCAGCAGTGAAAGGGTCCCAGGGGCTGAAGCTTTCTTT.

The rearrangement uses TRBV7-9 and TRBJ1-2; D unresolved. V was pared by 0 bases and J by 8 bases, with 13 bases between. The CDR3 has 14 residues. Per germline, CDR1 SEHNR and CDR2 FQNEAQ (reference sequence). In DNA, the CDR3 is TGTGCCAGCAGCTTAGCGGTTGGAGAGGAAGGCTACACCTTC. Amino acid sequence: CASSLAVGEEGYTF.

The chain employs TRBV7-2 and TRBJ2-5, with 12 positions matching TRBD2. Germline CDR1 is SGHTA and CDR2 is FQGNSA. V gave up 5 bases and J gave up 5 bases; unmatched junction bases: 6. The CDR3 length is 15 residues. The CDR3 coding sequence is TGTGCCAGCAGCCCTAGCGGGAGGGCCCTCGAGACCCAGTACTTC. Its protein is CASSPSGRALETQYF.